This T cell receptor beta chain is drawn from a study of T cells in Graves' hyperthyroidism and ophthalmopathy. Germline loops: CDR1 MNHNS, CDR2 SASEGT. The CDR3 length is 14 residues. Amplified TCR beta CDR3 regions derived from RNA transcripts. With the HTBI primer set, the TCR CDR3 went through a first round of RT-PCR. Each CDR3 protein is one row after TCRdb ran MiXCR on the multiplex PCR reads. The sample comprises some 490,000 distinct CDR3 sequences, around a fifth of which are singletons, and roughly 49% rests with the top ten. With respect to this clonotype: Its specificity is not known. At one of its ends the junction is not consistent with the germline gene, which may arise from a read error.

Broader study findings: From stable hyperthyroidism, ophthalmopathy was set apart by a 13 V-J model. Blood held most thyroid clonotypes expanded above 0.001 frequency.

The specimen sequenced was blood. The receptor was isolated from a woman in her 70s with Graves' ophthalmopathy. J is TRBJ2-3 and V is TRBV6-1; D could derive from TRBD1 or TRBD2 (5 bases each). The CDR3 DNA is TGTGCCGGCAGTGAAAGGGACGGATCGGATACGCAGTATTTT. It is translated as CAGSERDGSDTQYF.